The clone carrying this TCR beta chain has just one count. At one end the junction does not follow the germline gene, possibly because of a read error. This entry belongs to a study of tumor-infiltrating lymphocytes in primary liver carcinoma. Production of TCR beta cDNA used 500 ng total RNA together with a constant-region primer. Construction of TCR beta libraries relied on three successive nested multiplex PCR rounds employing slightly modified ARM-PCR. Forward primers for TRBV1-TRBV30 and a C-beta reverse primer served the first two PCR rounds, at approximately 10 cycles each. TCRdb re-analysed the multiplex PCR reads in MiXCR, keeping a single row per CDR3 protein. Of approximately 110,000 distinct CDR3 sequences in the sample, approximately 70% were seen once. Without any cell sorting, about 19-32 mg of bulk tissue yielded co-extracted RNA and DNA. The CDR3 is 15 amino acids. The V gene's germline CDR1 is SGHAT and CDR2 FQNNGV.

Sequencing input: liver tumor tissue from sampling region 1. The subset denotes: tumor region T1, superior pole. The rearrangement links TRBV11-2 to TRBJ1-1; no reliable D call. The receptor was isolated from an older woman with primary liver carcinoma and hepatitis B virus infection. The CDR3: CASSFSLRLNTEAFF. CDR3 sequence (DNA): TGTGCTAGCAGCTTCTCACTACGGCTGAACACTGAAGCTTTCTTT.